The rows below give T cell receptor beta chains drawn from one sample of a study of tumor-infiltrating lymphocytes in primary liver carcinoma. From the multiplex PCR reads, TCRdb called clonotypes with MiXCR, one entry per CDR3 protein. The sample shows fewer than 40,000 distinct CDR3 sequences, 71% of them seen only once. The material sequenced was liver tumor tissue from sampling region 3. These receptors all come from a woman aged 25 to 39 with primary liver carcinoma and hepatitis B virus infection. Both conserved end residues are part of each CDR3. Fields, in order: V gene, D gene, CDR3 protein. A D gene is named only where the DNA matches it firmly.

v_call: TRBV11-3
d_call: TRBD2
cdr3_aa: CASSRLAGGRHEQFF

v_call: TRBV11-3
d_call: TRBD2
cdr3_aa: CASSLGGGRLGNEQFF

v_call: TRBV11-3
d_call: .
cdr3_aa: CASRPNTEETQYF

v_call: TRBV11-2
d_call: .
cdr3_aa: CASSLETGGNSPLHF

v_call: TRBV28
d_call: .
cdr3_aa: CASSSPGTVNRMNSEAFF

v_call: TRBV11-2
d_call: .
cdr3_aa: CACSPWADMQHF

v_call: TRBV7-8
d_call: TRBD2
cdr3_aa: CASSLGSGGPGDTQYF

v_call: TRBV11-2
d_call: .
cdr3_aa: CASSHRGSWSLTDTQYF

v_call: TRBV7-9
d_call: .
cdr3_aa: CASSPSPTAYEQYF

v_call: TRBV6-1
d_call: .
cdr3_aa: CACSEATEGYEQYF

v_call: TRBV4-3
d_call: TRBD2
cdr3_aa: CASSQDKGLAGVNEHFF

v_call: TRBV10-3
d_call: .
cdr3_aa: CANSGTTGETQYF

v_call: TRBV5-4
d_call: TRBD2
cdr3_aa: CVSSNPAASGSRTDTQYF

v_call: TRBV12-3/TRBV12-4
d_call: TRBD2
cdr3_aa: CASSDVGSGRAYTQYF

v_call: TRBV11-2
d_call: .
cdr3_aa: CASSPTRGDRGNEQFF

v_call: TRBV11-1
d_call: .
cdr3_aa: CVSSLGAQGRMEQFF

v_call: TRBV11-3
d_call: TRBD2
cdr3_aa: CASSLGRGEWGVDEQFF

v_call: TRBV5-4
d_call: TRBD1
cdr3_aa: CPSSFNRGLNEKLFF

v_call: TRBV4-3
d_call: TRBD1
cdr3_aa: CASRARDRESDTQYF

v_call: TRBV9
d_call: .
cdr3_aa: CASSVNRWVTSYYEQFF

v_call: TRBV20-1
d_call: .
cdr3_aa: CSAKVSGSRSNNEQFF

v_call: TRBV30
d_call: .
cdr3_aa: CDWSPGPPNEQYF

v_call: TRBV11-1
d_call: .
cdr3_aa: CASSPRTAGVHQQYF

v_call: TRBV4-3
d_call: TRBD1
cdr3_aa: CAISKDRWTGREQYF

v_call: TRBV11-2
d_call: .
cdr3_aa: CASSFPSGNTIYF

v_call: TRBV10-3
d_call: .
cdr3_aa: CVISVSATGQETQYF

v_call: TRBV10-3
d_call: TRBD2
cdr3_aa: CAISESAAGAYNEQFF

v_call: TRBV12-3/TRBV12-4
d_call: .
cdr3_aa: CATSTYPWSEETQYF

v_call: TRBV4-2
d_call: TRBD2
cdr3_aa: CASGGSSRSEQFF

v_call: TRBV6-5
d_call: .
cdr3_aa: CTSMERSAPLTPLHF

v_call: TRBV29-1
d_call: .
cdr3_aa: CNVARGTGARGYTF

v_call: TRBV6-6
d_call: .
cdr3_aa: CASRVQDTRTDTQYF

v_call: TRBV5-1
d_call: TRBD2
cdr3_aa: CASNPTSGSVTRELFF

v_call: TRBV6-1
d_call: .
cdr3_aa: CASNERFLALRSNYGYTF

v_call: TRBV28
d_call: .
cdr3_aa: CASTGQNTEAFF

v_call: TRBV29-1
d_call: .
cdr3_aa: CSVEESWGNEQYF

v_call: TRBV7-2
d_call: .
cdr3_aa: CASSSSPWAVEETQYF

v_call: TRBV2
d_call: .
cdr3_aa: CVSSDQGNTGAFF

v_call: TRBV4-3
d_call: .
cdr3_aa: CTSNQDAGSSYNEHFF

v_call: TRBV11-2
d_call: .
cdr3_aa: CANSLRRRNTQYF

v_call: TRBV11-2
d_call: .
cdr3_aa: CASNLKIVNEQFF

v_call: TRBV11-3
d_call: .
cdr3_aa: CASSSATMANTGELFF

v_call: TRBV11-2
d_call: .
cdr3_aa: CASNLGEGASTDTQYF

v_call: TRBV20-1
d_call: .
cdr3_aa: CSVPTSTDTQYF

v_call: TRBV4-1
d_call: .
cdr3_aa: CPSSQRGSANEQYF